The 28 T cell receptor beta chains presented below share a single source sample, sequenced in a study of neurological immune-mediated disorders. A single record per CDR3 protein comes from TCRdb applying MiXCR to the 5' RACE reads. In the table there are approximately 30,000 distinct CDR3 sequences, roughly 15% of which are singletons. The sequencing sample was made of PBMCs. The receptors stem from a man between 65 and 85 years old in good health.

This clonotype was recorded at least ten times. The gene calls are TRBV15 and TRBJ2-7; D possibly corresponds to TRBD2 (6 bases). The V end lost 1 base, the J end lost 3 bases, and 13 bases lay between the germline ends. The CDR3 spans 15 residues. Germline V gene data show CDR1 as LNHNV and CDR2 as YYDKDF (reference sequence). CDR3 residues: CATSRARGIYYEQYF. The CDR3 DNA reads TGTGCCACCAGCAGAGCTCGGGGGATTTACTACGAGCAGTACTTC.

By frequency in the sample, this clonotype is medium-sized. The J gene is TRBJ1-5, the V gene TRBV5-1; tentatively, D is TRBD1 (5 bases). Trimming shortened V by 6 bases and J by 3 bases, and 13 bases separated the two germline ends. The CDR3 runs to 14 residues. Germline V gene sequence: CDR1 SGHRS, CDR2 YFSETQ. The CDR3 here is CASKEGGDNQPQHF. CDR3 DNA: TGCGCCAGCAAGGAGGGAGGGGACAATCAGCCCCAGCATTTT. The full variable domain, rest sourced from reference TRBV5-1 and TRBJ1-5, is KAGVTQTPRYLIKTRGQQVTLSCSPISGHRSVSWYQQTPGQGLQFLFEYFSETQRNKGNFPGRFSGRQFSNSRSEMNVSTLELGDSALYLCASKEGGDNQPQHFGDGTRLSIL.

CDR3 amino acids: CSASLRDTEAFF. In DNA form, the CDR3 reads TGCAGTGCTAGTCTCAGGGACACTGAAGCTTTCTTT. This chain connects TRBV20-1 to TRBJ1-1; tentative D call: TRBD1 (5 bases). The CDR3 has 12 residues. CDR1 and CDR2 from the germline V gene are DFQATT and SNEGSKA (reference sequence). The V and J ends lost 3 bases and 3 bases respectively, with 8 bases between them.

This clonotype showed up many times. The V call is TRBV29-1, the J call TRBJ2-5; D is possibly TRBD1 or TRBD2 (5 bases each). Per the germline V gene, CDR1 is SQVTM and CDR2 is ANQGSEA. Trimming left V 5 bases short and J 3 bases short, with 10 bases between. The CDR3 is 12 amino acids. In nucleotides, the CDR3 is TGCAGCGTTCGGGGCGTTAAAGAGACCCAGTACTTC. Protein product: CSVRGVKETQYF.

For this clonotype: Being one base from a much bigger clone, this may be a read error. This sequence joins TRBV5-1 and TRBJ1-2; D remains unclear. Trimming cost V 6 bases and J 3 bases, with 18 bases left between them. The CDR3 loop spans 15 amino acids. Germline CDR1 SGHRS, CDR2 YFSETQ. CDR3: CASILSQTSYYGYTF. In DNA form, the CDR3 reads TGCGCCAGCATCTTATCACAGACTTCGTACTATGGCTACACCTTC.

This clonotype was seen many times. The CDR3 DNA sequence: TGCAGTGCCCAAGGACACCGCAATCAGCCCCAGCATTTT. This encodes CSAQGHRNQPQHF. The chain couples TRBV20-1 to TRBJ1-5; tentatively, D is TRBD1 (5 bases). The V gene's germline CDR1 is DFQATT and CDR2 SNEGSKA (reference sequence). V dropped 6 bases and J dropped 2 bases, with 11 bases sitting between them. The CDR3 totals 13 residues.

This clonotype was seen a handful of times. The chain has TRBV7-6 and TRBJ2-5; 14 bases line up with TRBD2. V was clipped by 5 bases and J by 2 bases; unmatched bases: 7. Germline V lookup: CDR1 SGHVS, CDR2 FNYEAQ. The CDR3 totals 17 residues. CDR3 region: CASSPTGLAGDQETQYF. The CDR3 DNA is TGTGCCAGCAGCCCAACGGGACTAGCGGGGGATCAAGAGACCCAGTACTTC.

This clonotype showed up many times. The CDR3: CASSNRGGSYNEQFF. CDR3 coding DNA: TGTGCCAGCAGCAACAGGGGGGGATCCTACAATGAGCAGTTCTTC. J is TRBJ2-1 and V is TRBV11-1, with a weak D call TRBD1 (8 bases). Germline CDR1 is SGHAT and CDR2 is FQDESV (reference sequence). The CDR3 loop spans 15 amino acids. Trimming removed 5 bases at V and 1 base at J, with 12 bases between.

There are many counts of this clonotype. Since a much larger clone is just one base distant, this may be a read error. The V and J genes are TRBV2 and TRBJ2-5, with D unresolved. The CDR3 is made up of 9 amino acids. The germline V gene encodes CDR1 SNHLY and CDR2 FYNNEI. In nucleotides, the CDR3 is TGTGCCAGTGAGACCCCGGTGAGCTTC. This sequence encodes CASETPVSF.

This clonotype was recorded at least ten times. The chain combines TRBV12-3 or TRBV12-4 with TRBJ1-2, with TRBD1 as a possible D gene (6 bases). The CDR3 sequence is 14 residues long. Trimming removed 7 bases at V and 5 bases at J, with 17 bases between. The DNA of the CDR3 is TGTGCCAGCAATCCTTTCGGGCAGGGGTATGGCTACACCTTC. Translation: CASNPFGQGYGYTF.

The chain couples TRBV10-3 to TRBJ2-7, with D possibly matching TRBD2 (5 bases). Trimming removed 4 bases from V and 2 bases from J, with 9 bases in between. The CDR3 length is 13 residues. Germline CDR1 and CDR2: ENHRY and SYGVKD. This chain's CDR3 is CAISGAGTYEQYF. The CDR3 DNA sequence: TGTGCCATCAGTGGGGCGGGTACCTACGAGCAGTACTTC.

This rearrangement joins TRBV7-9 to TRBJ2-7, with a tentative D call TRBD1 (5 bases). Trimming cost V 3 bases and J 3 bases, with 12 bases left between them. Germline V lookup: CDR1 SEHNR, CDR2 FQNEAQ (reference sequence). CDR3 length: 14 amino acids. The CDR3 nucleotides are TGTGCCAGCAGCTTTACAGGAGTAATCTACGAGCAGTACTTC. Its translation: CASSFTGVIYEQYF.

V is TRBV11-2 and J is TRBJ2-7, with a possible D match to TRBD2 (5 bases). V lost 8 bases, J lost 7 bases, and 9 bases lay in between. CDR1 and CDR2 from the germline V gene are SGHAT and FQNNGV. The CDR3 sequence is 10 residues long. CDR3 loop: CASSTGEQYF. The CDR3 nucleotides are TGTGCCAGCTCTACGGGGGAGCAGTACTTC. Supplemented by reference TRBV11-2 and TRBJ2-7, the full variable domain reads EAGVAQSPRYKIIEKRQSVAFWCNPISGHATLYWYQQILGQGPKLLIQFQNNGVVDDSQLPKDRFSAERLKGVDSTLKIQPAKLEDSAVYLCASSTGEQYFGPGTRLTVT.

The chain links TRBV5-1 to TRBJ2-5, with D tentatively TRBD1 (6 bases). Germline CDR1 is SGHRS and CDR2 is YFSETQ. V was trimmed by 4 bases and J by 5 bases, leaving 12 bases between them. The CDR3 sequence is 13 residues long. The CDR3 protein is CASSQQGQETQYF. Written as DNA, the CDR3 is TGCGCCAGCAGCCAACAGGGCCAGGAGACCCAGTACTTC.

This chain joins TRBV7-3 and TRBJ2-2; 7 positions agree with TRBD1. The CDR3 is 14 residues long. Germline trimming cut 5 bases from V and 6 bases from J; bases unmatched to any gene: 6. Germline V lookup: CDR1 SGHTA, CDR2 FQGTGA. The CDR3 reads CASSPPTGPGELFF. DNA for the CDR3: TGTGCCAGCAGCCCTCCGACAGGGCCCGGGGAGCTGTTTTTT.

This clonotype was detected ten times or more. V gene TRBV27 combines with J gene TRBJ2-1; D is uncertain. CDR1 MNHEY and CDR2 SMNVEV come from the germline V gene (reference sequence). Trimming stripped 3 bases from V and 10 bases from J, with 13 bases between. This CDR3 spans 13 amino acids. CDR3 sequence: CASSLFKQGEQFF. As DNA, the CDR3 is TGTGCCAGCAGTTTGTTTAAGCAAGGGGAGCAGTTCTTC.

The V gene is TRBV12-3 or TRBV12-4, the J gene TRBJ1-1; possible D gene TRBD1, 5 bases. The V gene lost 5 bases and the J gene lost 4 bases, with 29 bases spanning the gap. The CDR3 consists of 19 residues. CDR3 bases: TGTGCCAGCAGTCTGACCTTGACCGGGACTGCCTTGGGGGTCACTGAAGCTTTCTTT. Protein product: CASSLTLTGTALGVTEAFF.

This clonotype came up many times. This sequence joins TRBV5-1 and TRBJ2-3; the match to TRBD1 covers 7 bases. The CDR3 has 15 residues. Per germline, CDR1 SGHRS and CDR2 YFSETQ. The junction had 4 bases not matched to a gene; V was cut back by 2 bases and J by 1 base. CDR3 nucleotides: TGCGCCAGCAGCTTCGAAGACAGGGGCACAGATACGCAGTATTTT. The encoded protein is CASSFEDRGTDTQYF.

This clonotype occurred a few times. The gene calls are TRBV25-1 and TRBJ1-1; D perhaps matches TRBD1 (5 bases). V shed 6 bases and J shed 1 base, with 18 bases lying between them. The germline CDR1 and CDR2 sequences are MGHDK and SYGVNS. There are 16 residues in the CDR3. Here the CDR3 reads CASSGVSNTGNTEAFF. The DNA for the CDR3 is TGTGCCAGCAGCGGCGTCTCTAATACAGGGAACACTGAAGCTTTCTTT.

This clonotype was seen many times. As DNA, the CDR3 is TGTGCCAGCTCTCCCCCCGGGACGGTGAACACTGAAGCTTTCTTT. Encoded protein: CASSPPGTVNTEAFF. The V call is TRBV18, the J call TRBJ1-1; possible D gene TRBD1, 5 bases. From germline, CDR1 is KGHSH and CDR2 LQKENI. V was cut by 6 bases and J by 0 bases, with 14 bases left in between. The CDR3 sequence is 15 residues long.

This clonotype was counted ten times or more. The chain uses TRBV10-3 and TRBJ2-2; 11 nucleotides align to TRBD1. CDR1 and CDR2 (germline): ENHRY, SYGVKD. With V trimmed by 10 bases and J by 0 bases, 4 bases remained unmatched. The CDR3 has 15 amino acids. CDR3 in amino acids: CATRTGGTNTGELFF. The DNA for the CDR3 is TGTGCCACCAGGACAGGGGGCACGAACACCGGGGAGCTGTTTTTT.

Many counts were recorded for this clonotype. The chain employs TRBV20-1 and TRBJ1-6, with D maybe TRBD1 (6 bases). The CDR3 covers 14 residues. V was cut by 6 bases and J by 8 bases, with 17 bases left in between. Germline CDR1 DFQATT, CDR2 SNEGSKA (reference sequence). The CDR3 is CSAPEDRGHSPLHF. CDR3 nucleotides: TGCAGTGCGCCCGAGGACAGAGGTCATTCACCCCTCCACTTT.

This clonotype was counted ten times or more. This rearrangement joins TRBV11-2 to TRBJ2-1, with 9 nucleotides matching TRBD1. Looked up from germline, CDR1 is SGHAT and CDR2 is FQNNGV. This CDR3 region has 15 residues. V was pared by 4 bases and J by 1 base, with 2 bases of the junction left unmatched. This chain's CDR3 is CASSSGTGSYNEQFF. The CDR3 DNA is TGTGCCAGCAGCTCCGGGACAGGGTCCTACAATGAGCAGTTCTTC.

This clonotype has more than one count but fewer than ten. The CDR3 nucleotides read TGTGCCAGCAGCTTAAATCCCAGGGGACTAGAGACCCAGTACTTC. This sequence encodes CASSLNPRGLETQYF. The V call is TRBV7-2, the J call TRBJ2-5; either TRBD1 or TRBD2 may fit D (6 bases each). Trimming took off 2 bases at V and 4 bases at J, with 14 bases between the two ends. The germline V gene encodes CDR1 SGHTA and CDR2 FQGNSA. CDR3 length equals 15 residues.

In this sample, this clonotype turned up many times. The gene calls are TRBV19 and TRBJ1-5; D not resolved. Trimming cost V 5 bases and J 0 bases, with 11 bases left between them. Germline V gene sequence: CDR1 LNHDA, CDR2 SQIVND (reference sequence). The CDR3 covers 15 residues. CDR3 sequence reads: CASSWSVYSNQPQHF. The CDR3 nucleotides are TGTGCCAGTAGTTGGTCAGTCTATAGCAATCAGCCCCAGCATTTT.

This clonotype was counted at least ten times. V usage is TRBV3-1 and J usage is TRBJ2-7; maybe TRBD1 (6 bases). This CDR3 region has 11 residues. Trimming took off 10 bases at V and 4 bases at J, with 11 bases between the two ends. The V gene's germline CDR1 is LGHDT and CDR2 YNNKEL (reference sequence). In DNA, the CDR3 is TGTGCCACTTCAGGGGAGTACGAGCAGTACTTC. Protein sequence: CATSGEYEQYF.

This clonotype was detected many times. The chain uses TRBV9 and TRBJ2-3; D possibly corresponds to TRBD1 (6 bases). Trimming stripped 3 bases from V and 4 bases from J, with 18 bases between. Germline V gene data show CDR1 as SGDLS and CDR2 as YYNGEE. The CDR3 is 16 residues long. CDR3 residues: CASSETPLQGSDTQYF. In DNA, the CDR3 is TGTGCCAGCAGCGAGACCCCACTACAGGGTTCAGATACGCAGTATTTT.

The table lists this clonotype with a few counts. The V and J genes are TRBV21-1 and TRBJ2-7; TRBD1 is taken as the D call from the table, unchecked against the DNA. TRBV21-1 is a pseudogene locus. The CDR3 consists of 19 residues. CDR3: CASSLRAGTGGPSSYEQYF. DNA of the CDR3: TGTGCCAGCAGCCTTAGGGCCGGGACAGGGGGCCCGAGCTCCTACGAGCAGTACTTC.